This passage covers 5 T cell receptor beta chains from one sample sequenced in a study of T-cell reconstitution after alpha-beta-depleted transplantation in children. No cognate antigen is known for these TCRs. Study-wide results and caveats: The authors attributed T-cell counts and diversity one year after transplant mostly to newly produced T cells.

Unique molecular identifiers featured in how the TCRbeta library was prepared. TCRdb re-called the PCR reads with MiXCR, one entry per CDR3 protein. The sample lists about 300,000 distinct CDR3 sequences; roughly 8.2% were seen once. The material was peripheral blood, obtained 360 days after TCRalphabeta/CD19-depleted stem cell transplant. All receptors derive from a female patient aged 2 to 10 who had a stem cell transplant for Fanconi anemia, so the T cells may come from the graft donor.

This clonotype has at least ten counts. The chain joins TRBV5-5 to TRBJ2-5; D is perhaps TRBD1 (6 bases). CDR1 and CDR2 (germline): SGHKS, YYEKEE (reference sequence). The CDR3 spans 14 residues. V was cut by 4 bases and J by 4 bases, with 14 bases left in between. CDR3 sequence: CASSTDSPGETQYF. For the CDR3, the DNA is TGTGCCAGCAGCACGGACAGTCCGGGAGAGACCCAGTACTTC. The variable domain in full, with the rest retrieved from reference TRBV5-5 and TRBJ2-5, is DAGVTQSPTHLIKTRGQQVTLRCSPISGHKSVSWYQQVLGQGPQFIFQYYEKEERGRGNFPDRFSARQFPNYSSELNVNALLLGDSALYLCASSTDSPGETQYFGPGTRLLVL.

The CDR3 protein is CASGRVMNTEAFF. The CDR3 DNA follows: TGTGCCAGCGGCAGGGTCATGAACACTGAAGCTTTCTTT. The V call is TRBV6-1, the J call TRBJ1-1; D is perhaps TRBD1 (5 bases). CDR3 length equals 13 residues. V lost 8 bases, J lost 0 bases, and 10 bases lay in between. Germline-derived CDR1 and CDR2 are MNHNS and SASEGT.

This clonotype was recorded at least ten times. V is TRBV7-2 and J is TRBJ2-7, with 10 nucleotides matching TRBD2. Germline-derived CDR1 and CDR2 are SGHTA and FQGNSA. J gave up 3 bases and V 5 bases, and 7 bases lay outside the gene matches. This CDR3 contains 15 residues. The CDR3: CASSPSGGHLYEQYF. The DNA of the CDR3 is TGTGCCAGCAGCCCTAGCGGGGGCCACCTCTACGAGCAGTACTTC.

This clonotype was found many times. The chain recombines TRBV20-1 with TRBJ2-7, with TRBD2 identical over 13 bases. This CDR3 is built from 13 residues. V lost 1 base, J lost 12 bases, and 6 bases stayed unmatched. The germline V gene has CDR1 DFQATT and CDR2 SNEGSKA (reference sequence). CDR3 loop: CSARGTSGSLRYF. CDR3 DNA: TGCAGTGCTAGAGGGACTAGCGGGAGTCTTCGGTACTTC.

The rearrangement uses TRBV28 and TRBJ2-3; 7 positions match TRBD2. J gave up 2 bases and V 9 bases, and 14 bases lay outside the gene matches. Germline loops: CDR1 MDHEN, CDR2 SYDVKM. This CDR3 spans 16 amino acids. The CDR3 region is CASFPRDYFFTDTQYF. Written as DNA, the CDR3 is TGTGCCAGTTTTCCCCGGGACTACTTCTTCACAGATACGCAGTATTTT.